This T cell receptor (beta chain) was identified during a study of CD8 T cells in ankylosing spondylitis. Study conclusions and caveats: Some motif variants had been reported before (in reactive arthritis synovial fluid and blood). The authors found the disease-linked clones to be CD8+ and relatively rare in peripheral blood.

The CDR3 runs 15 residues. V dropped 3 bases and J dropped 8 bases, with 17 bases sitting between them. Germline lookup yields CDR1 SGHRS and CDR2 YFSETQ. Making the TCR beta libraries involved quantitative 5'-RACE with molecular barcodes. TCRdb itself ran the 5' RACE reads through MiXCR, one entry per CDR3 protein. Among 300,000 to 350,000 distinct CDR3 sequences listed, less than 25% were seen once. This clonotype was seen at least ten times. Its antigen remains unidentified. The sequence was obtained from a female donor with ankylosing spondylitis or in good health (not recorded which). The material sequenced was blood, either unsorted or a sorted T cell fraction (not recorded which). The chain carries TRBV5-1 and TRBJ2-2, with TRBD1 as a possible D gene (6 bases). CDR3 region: CASSSGQNLMGELFF. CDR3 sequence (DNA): TGCGCCAGCAGCTCCGGACAGAATCTTATGGGGGAGCTGTTTTTT.